Listed here are 9 T cell receptor beta chains from one sample, sequenced in a study of T cell responses to AZD1222 COVID-19 vaccine. Libraries were prepared by immunoSEQ multiplex PCR; TCRdb keeps only in-frame clonotypes and omits some of them. The data contain 140,000 to 150,000 clones, 80% to 95% of them singletons. The sample was peripheral blood, taken 28 days after the second AZD1222 dose. The source is an adult who received the AZD1222 COVID-19 vaccine.

J is TRBJ1-2 and V is TRBV19; D is undetermined. Looked up from germline, CDR1 is LNHDA and CDR2 is SQIVND (reference sequence). Trimming left V 2 bases short and J 2 bases short, with 9 bases between. The CDR3 spans 14 residues. The CDR3 is CASSISRENYGYTF. The CDR3 DNA reads as TGTGCCAGTAGTATATCGCGGGAAAACTATGGCTACACCTTC. The variable domain in full, with the rest retrieved from reference TRBV19 and TRBJ1-2, is DGGITQSPKYLFRKEGQNVTLSCEQNLNHDAMYWYRQDPGQGLRLIYYSQIVNDFQKGDIAEGYSVSREKKESFPLTVTSAQKNPTAFYLCASSISRENYGYTFGSGTRLTVV.

The V gene is TRBV3-1 (or the pseudogene TRBV3-2), the J gene TRBJ2-3, with D possibly matching TRBD2 (6 bases). V dropped 1 base and J dropped 4 bases, with 18 bases sitting between them. CDR3 length equals 17 residues. Germline CDR1 is LGHDT and CDR2 is YNNKEL (reference sequence). CDR3 residues: CASSQVGAPWGADTQYF. In nucleotides, the CDR3 is TGTGCCAGCAGCCAAGTCGGGGCCCCGTGGGGGGCAGATACGCAGTATTTT.

This rearrangement joins TRBV11-3 to TRBJ1-1; possibly TRBD1 for D (6 bases). CDR3 size: 13 residues. The ends were cut back, 5 bases at V and 4 bases at J, with 11 bases in the middle. Germline values: CDR1 SGHNT, CDR2 YENEEA. Here the CDR3 DNA reads TGTGCCAGCAGCCTGGCCAGGGGCACTGAAGCTTTCTTT. Translation gives CASSLARGTEAFF.

The chain joins TRBV6-1 to TRBJ2-7; tentatively, D is TRBD1 (6 bases). V was cut by 1 base and J by 5 bases, with 12 bases left in between. Looked up from germline, CDR1 is MNHNS and CDR2 is SASEGT. The CDR3 is 14 residues long. For the CDR3, the DNA is TGTGCCAGCAGTGAAGGTGGGGGCGAAGACGAGCAGTACTTC. It yields the protein CASSEGGGEDEQYF.

The rearrangement uses TRBV7-9 and TRBJ1-1, with TRBD1 matching over 7 bases. V lost 5 bases, J lost 6 bases, and 3 bases stayed unmatched. The CDR3 contains 12 residues. In germline, CDR1 is SEHNR, CDR2 FQNEAQ (reference sequence). In DNA form, the CDR3 reads TGTGCCAGCAGCCCCGGGACAGCTGAAGCTTTCTTT. Its translation: CASSPGTAEAFF. Variable domain in full (rest from reference TRBV7-9 and TRBJ1-1): DTGVSQNPRHKITKRGQNVTFRCDPISEHNRLYWYRQTLGQGPEFLTYFQNEAQLEKSRLLSDRFSAERPKGSFSTLEIQRTEQGDSAMYLCASSPGTAEAFFGQGTRLTVV.

The chain has TRBV27 and TRBJ1-2; unclear D gene. Trimming cost V 10 bases and J 0 bases, with 18 bases left between them. The CDR3 spans 15 residues. Looked up from germline, CDR1 is MNHEY and CDR2 is SMNVEV (reference sequence). CDR3 amino acids: CATLNPRLPNYGYTF. In DNA, the CDR3 is TGTGCCACCCTGAACCCGCGGTTACCTAACTATGGCTACACCTTC.

This clone showed up just once. The chain is built from TRBV5-4 and TRBJ2-7; TRBD1 aligns across 9 bases. Trimming cost V 3 bases and J 3 bases; bases outside gene matches: 4. This CDR3 is 14 amino acids long. Germline V CDR1 and CDR2: SGHNT, YYREEE (reference sequence). The CDR3 DNA reads TGTGCCAGCAGCTCCACAGGGGGCAACTACGAGCAGTACTTC. It yields the protein CASSSTGGNYEQYF.

The V gene is TRBV18, the J gene TRBJ2-1; D gene ambiguous. The CDR3 is 13 amino acids. Germline V lookup: CDR1 KGHSH, CDR2 LQKENI. V was shortened by 3 bases and J by 3 bases, with 6 bases between the two germline ends. CDR3 protein: CASSPPLYNEQFF. The DNA of the CDR3 is TGTGCCAGCTCACCCCCACTCTACAATGAGCAGTTCTTC.

The chain joins TRBV4-1 to TRBJ1-5; 11 nucleotides match TRBD1. The CDR3 extends over 14 amino acids. From germline, CDR1 is MGHRA and CDR2 YSYEKL. Germline trimming cut 5 bases from V and 7 bases from J; bases unmatched to any gene: 4. CDR3 nucleotide sequence: TGCGCCAGCAGCTCCCGGGACAGGGGGCAGCCCCAGCATTTT. Encoded protein: CASSSRDRGQPQHF.